These T cell receptor beta chains were read from a single sample in a study of response to subunit inactivated influenza vaccine. Via MiXCR, TCRdb re-called the RT-PCR reads, giving one row per CDR3 protein. The top ten clones hold roughly 14% of a sample with hundreds of thousands of distinct CDR3 sequences, approximately 12% of them seen once. This material consisted of PBMCs from blood, taken about 40 days after vaccination. The source is a man aged 50-59 years who received an inactivated influenza vaccine. The CDR3 runs from the conserved cysteine through the conserved F or W. The order of the fields is clone size, V gene, CDR3 length, D gene, J gene, CDR3 DNA, CDR3 protein. D genes are given only for firm matches. Part of the rows lack a size; the others show once, few, many or a class for expanded clones.

clone size: many; V gene: TRBV12-3/TRBV12-4; CDR3 length: 17; D gene: -; J gene: TRBJ2-1; CDR3 DNA: TGTGCCAGCAGCGACCTGAGGGGGACCGCTACCTACAATGAGCAGTTCTTC; CDR3 protein: CASSDLRGTATYNEQFF
clone size: few; V gene: TRBV5-1; CDR3 length: 15; D gene: TRBD2; J gene: TRBJ2-5; CDR3 DNA: TGCGCCAGCAGCCTGACTAGCGGGAGACTTGAGACCCAGTACTTC; CDR3 protein: CASSLTSGRLETQYF
clone size: -; V gene: TRBV12-3/TRBV12-4; CDR3 length: 14; D gene: TRBD1; J gene: TRBJ1-6; CDR3 DNA: TGTGCCAGCAGTCTGGGACAGTATAATTCACCCCTCCACTTT; CDR3 protein: CASSLGQYNSPLHF
clone size: -; V gene: TRBV29-1; CDR3 length: 14; D gene: -; J gene: TRBJ2-5; CDR3 DNA: TGCAGCGTTGAAATCGGTCCGCTAAGGGAGACCCAGTACTTC; CDR3 protein: CSVEIGPLRETQYF
clone size: -; V gene: TRBV4-1; CDR3 length: 16; D gene: -; J gene: TRBJ2-1; CDR3 DNA: TGCGCCAGCAGCCAAGATCCCGGACAGCCTTACAATGAGCAGTTCTTC; CDR3 protein: CASSQDPGQPYNEQFF
clone size: few; V gene: TRBV5-1; CDR3 length: 14; D gene: -; J gene: TRBJ2-7; CDR3 DNA: TGCGCCAGCAGAGCCAGCCAGGATACCTACGAGCAGTACTTC; CDR3 protein: CASRASQDTYEQYF
clone size: few; V gene: TRBV5-1; CDR3 length: 18; D gene: TRBD2; J gene: TRBJ2-5; CDR3 DNA: TGCGCCAGCAGCTTAGGTATGCTAGCGGCCACCTACCAAGAGACCCAGTACTTC; CDR3 protein: CASSLGMLAATYQETQYF
clone size: many; V gene: TRBV5-1; CDR3 length: 15; D gene: -; J gene: TRBJ2-5; CDR3 DNA: TGCGCCAGCAGCTTGGGTCGGGCAGACTCTGAGACCCAGTACTTC; CDR3 protein: CASSLGRADSETQYF
clone size: few; V gene: TRBV12-3/TRBV12-4; CDR3 length: 15; D gene: -; J gene: TRBJ2-1; CDR3 DNA: TGTGCCAGCAGTTTGGGACAGTGGGAGGGGAATGAGCAGTTCTTC; CDR3 protein: CASSLGQWEGNEQFF
clone size: -; V gene: TRBV6-1; CDR3 length: 15; D gene: -; J gene: TRBJ2-5; CDR3 DNA: TGTGCCAGCAGTCTTTCGGACAGCCTCGGTGAGACCCAGTACTTC; CDR3 protein: CASSLSDSLGETQYF